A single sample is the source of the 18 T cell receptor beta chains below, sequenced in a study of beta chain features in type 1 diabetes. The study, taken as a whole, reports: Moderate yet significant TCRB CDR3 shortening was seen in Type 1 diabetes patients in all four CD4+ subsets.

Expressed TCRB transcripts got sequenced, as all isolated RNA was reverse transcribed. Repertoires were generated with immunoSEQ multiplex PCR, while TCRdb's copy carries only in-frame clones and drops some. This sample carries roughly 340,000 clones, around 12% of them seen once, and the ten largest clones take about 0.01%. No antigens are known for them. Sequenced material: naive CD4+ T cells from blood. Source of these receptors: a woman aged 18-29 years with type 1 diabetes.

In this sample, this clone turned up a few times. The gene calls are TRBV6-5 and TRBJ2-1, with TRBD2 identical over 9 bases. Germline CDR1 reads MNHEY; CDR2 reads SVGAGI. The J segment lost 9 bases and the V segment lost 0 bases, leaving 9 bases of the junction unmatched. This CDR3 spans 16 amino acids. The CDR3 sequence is CASSYSGLAGAAEQFF. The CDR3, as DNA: TGTGCCAGCAGTTACTCGGGACTAGCCGGAGCTGCTGAGCAGTTCTTC.

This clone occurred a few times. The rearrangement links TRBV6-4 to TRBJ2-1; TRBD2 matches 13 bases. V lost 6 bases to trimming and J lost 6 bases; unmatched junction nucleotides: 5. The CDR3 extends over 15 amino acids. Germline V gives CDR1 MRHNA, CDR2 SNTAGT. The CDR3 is CASSPLAGGVNEQFF. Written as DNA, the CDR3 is TGTGCCAGCAGCCCACTAGCGGGGGGGGTCAATGAGCAGTTCTTC.

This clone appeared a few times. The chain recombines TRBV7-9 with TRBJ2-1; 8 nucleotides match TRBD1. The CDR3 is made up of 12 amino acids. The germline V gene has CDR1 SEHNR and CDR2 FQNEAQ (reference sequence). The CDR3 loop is CASDRGYNEQFF. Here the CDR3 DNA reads TGTGCGTCTGACAGGGGCTACAATGAGCAGTTCTTC.

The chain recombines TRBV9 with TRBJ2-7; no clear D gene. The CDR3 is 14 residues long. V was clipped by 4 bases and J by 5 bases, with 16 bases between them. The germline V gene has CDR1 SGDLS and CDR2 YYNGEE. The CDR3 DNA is TGTGCCAGCAGCTCCTCTTCCCGCCCGGACGAGCAGTACTTC. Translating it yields CASSSSSRPDEQYF.

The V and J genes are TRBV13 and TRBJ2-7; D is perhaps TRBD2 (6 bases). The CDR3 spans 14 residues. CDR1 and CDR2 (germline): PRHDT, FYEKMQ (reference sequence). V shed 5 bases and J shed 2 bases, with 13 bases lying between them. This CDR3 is CASSPAGPTYEQYF. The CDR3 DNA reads TGTGCCAGCAGCCCAGCGGGCCCCACCTACGAGCAGTACTTC.

The CDR3 is CASSATSGPWETQYF. CDR3 sequence (DNA): TGTGCCAGCAGCGCAACTAGCGGGCCTTGGGAGACCCAGTACTTC. The chain combines TRBV11-3 with TRBJ2-5; 9 nucleotides agree with TRBD2. The V gene's germline CDR1 is SGHNT and CDR2 YENEEA. The CDR3 runs to 15 residues. The ends lost 5 bases at V and 5 bases at J; junction bases unmatched: 9. The full variable domain, rest sourced from reference TRBV11-3 and TRBJ2-5, is EAGVVQSPRYKIIEKKQPVAFWCNPISGHNTLYWYLQNLGQGPELLIRYENEEAVDDSQLPKDRFSAERLKGVDSTLKIQPAELGDSAVYLCASSATSGPWETQYFGPGTRLLVL.

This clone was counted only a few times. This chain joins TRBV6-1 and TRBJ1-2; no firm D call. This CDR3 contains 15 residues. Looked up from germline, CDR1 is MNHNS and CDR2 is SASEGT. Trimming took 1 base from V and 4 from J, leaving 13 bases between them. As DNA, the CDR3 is TGTGCCAGCAGTGAAGTCAGAAGCCCTAGCTATGGCTACACCTTC. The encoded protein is CASSEVRSPSYGYTF.

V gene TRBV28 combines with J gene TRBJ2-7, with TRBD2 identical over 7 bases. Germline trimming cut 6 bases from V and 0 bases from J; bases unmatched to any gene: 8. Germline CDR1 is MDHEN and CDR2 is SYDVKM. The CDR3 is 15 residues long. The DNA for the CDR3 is TGTGCCAGCAGCGCGCGGCGGGAGAGCTCCTACGAGCAGTACTTC. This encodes CASSARRESSYEQYF.

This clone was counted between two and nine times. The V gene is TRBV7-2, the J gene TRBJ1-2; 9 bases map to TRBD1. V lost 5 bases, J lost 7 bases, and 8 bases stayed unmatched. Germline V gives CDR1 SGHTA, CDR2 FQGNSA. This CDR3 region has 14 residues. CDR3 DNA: TGTGCCAGCAGCGTTGGGACAGGGTTTAGTGGCTACACCTTC. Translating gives CASSVGTGFSGYTF.

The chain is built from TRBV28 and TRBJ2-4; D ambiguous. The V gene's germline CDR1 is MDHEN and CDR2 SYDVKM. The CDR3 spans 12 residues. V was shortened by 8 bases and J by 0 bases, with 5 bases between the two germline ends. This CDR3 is CASGEAKNIQYF. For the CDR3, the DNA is TGTGCCAGCGGAGAAGCCAAAAACATTCAGTACTTC.

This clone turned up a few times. The DNA for the CDR3 is TGCGCCAGCAGCTTGGGACAGGGAGATGAGCAGTTCTTC. Protein sequence: CASSLGQGDEQFF. The V call is TRBV5-1, the J call TRBJ2-1, with TRBD1 matching 7 bases. J was trimmed by 8 bases and V by 0 bases; bases with no gene match: 2. This CDR3 has 13 residues. The germline CDR1 and CDR2 sequences are SGHRS and YFSETQ.

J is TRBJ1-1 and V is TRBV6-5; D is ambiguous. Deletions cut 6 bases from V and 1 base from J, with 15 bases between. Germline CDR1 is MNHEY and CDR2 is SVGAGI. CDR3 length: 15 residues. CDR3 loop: CASSSARVGNTEAFF. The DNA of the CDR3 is TGTGCCAGCAGCTCCGCGAGGGTAGGGAACACTGAAGCTTTCTTT.

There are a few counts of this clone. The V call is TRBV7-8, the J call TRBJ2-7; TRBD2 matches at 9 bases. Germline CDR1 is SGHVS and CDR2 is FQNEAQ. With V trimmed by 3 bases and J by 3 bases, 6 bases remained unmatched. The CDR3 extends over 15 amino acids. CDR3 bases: TGTGCCAGCAGCTTGCGCGGGGGGGCGGACTACGAGCAGTACTTC. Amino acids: CASSLRGGADYEQYF.

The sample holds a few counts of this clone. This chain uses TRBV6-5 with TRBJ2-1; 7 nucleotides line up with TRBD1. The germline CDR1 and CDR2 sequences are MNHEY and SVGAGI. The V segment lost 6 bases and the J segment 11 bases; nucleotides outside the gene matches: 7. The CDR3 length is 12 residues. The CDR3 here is CASSLQGYQQFF. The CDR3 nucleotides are TGTGCCAGCAGCCTACAGGGGTATCAGCAGTTCTTC.

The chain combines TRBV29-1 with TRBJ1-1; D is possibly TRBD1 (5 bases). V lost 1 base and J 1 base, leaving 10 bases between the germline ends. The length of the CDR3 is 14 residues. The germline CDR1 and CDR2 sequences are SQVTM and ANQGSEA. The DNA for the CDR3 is TGCAGCGTTGAAGTGGGGGGACGGAACACTGAAGCTTTCTTT. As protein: CSVEVGGRNTEAFF.

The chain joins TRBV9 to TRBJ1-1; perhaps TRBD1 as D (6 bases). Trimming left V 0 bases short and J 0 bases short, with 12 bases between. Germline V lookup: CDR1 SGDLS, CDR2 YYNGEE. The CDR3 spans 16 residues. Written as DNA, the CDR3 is TGTGCCAGCAGCGTAGGTCAGGGGAGCGTGAACACTGAAGCTTTCTTT. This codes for CASSVGQGSVNTEAFF.

CDR3 sequence (DNA): TGTGCCACCAGCCGGGCAGATACGCAGTATTTT. As protein: CATSRADTQYF. The chain joins TRBV15 to TRBJ2-3; no reliable D call. V dropped 5 bases and J dropped 4 bases, with 4 bases sitting between them. This CDR3 spans 11 amino acids. Germline-derived CDR1 and CDR2 are LNHNV and YYDKDF (reference sequence).

CDR3: CASSVAPQGSYEQYF. CDR3 DNA: TGTGCCAGCAGCGTAGCTCCACAGGGCTCCTACGAGCAGTACTTC. This rearrangement joins TRBV9 to TRBJ2-7, with D possibly matching TRBD1 (6 bases). V dropped 0 bases and J dropped 0 bases, with 10 bases sitting between them. The CDR3 length is 15 residues. Germline CDR1 and CDR2: SGDLS and YYNGEE.